A single sample gave rise to the 30 T cell receptor beta chains below, sequenced in a study of blood T cell repertoires in COVID-19 (dated by TCRdb to about 2020). Receptors were amplified or captured by the immunoSEQ multiplex PCR assay. Drawn from immuneACCESS, this table holds only the in-frame rearrangements with V and J called that TCRdb kept. Clones are partly lost; checked studies trace under half to an unresolved V gene and leave the rest unexplained. This sample comprises about 170,000 clones, 70% to 90% of them detected only once. The ten most abundant clones make up roughly 8.8% of the sample. The sample consisted of peripheral blood. The receptors were gathered from a woman of 80 years or more with COVID-19, enrolled during active disease.

About this clone: A junction end diverges from the germline sequence, so it may reflect a read error. The gene calls are TRBV7-7 and TRBJ2-5; D possibly corresponds to TRBD1 (5 bases). This CDR3 is 13 amino acids long. Germline CDR1 and CDR2: SSHAT and FNYEAQ (reference sequence). CDR3 coding DNA: TGTGCTAGCAGAGCAGGGTATGGGGAGACCCAGTACTTC. Encoded protein: CASRAGYGETQYF.

The rearrangement uses TRBV11-2 and TRBJ1-6; no clear D. This CDR3 is built from 13 residues. The ends were cut back, 5 bases at V and 14 bases at J, with 16 bases in the middle. From germline, CDR1 is SGHAT and CDR2 FQNNGV. The CDR3 is CASSPGESGSLHF. The CDR3 bases are TGTGCCAGCAGCCCCGGGGAATCCGGGTCCCTCCACTTT.

The genes are TRBV2 and TRBJ2-4; D may be TRBD2 (7 bases). Germline CDR1 reads SNHLY; CDR2 reads FYNNEI. CDR3 size: 13 residues. V was cut by 7 bases and J by 7 bases, with 14 bases left in between. CDR3 loop: CASTEGGGNIQYF. The CDR3 DNA sequence: TGTGCCAGCACCGAGGGGGGGGGTAACATTCAGTACTTC. Filled out from reference TRBV2 and TRBJ2-4, the complete variable domain reads EPEVTQTPSHQVTQMGQEVILRCVPISNHLYFYWYRQILGQKVEFLVSFYNNEISEKSEIFDDQFSVERPDGSNFTLKIRSTKLEDSAMYFCASTEGGGNIQYFGAGTRLSVL.

Only a few counts were recorded for this clone. The chain combines TRBV7-2 with TRBJ2-7; the D gene is possibly TRBD1 (6 bases). The CDR3 runs to 13 residues. In germline, CDR1 is SGHTA, CDR2 FQGNSA. The V and J ends lost 3 bases and 2 bases respectively, with 8 bases between them. As DNA, the CDR3 is TGTGCCAGCAGCTTTCAGGGGCCCTACGAGCAGTACTTC. This encodes CASSFQGPYEQYF.

This chain connects TRBV2 to TRBJ2-2; tentatively, D is TRBD1 (6 bases). V dropped 5 bases and J dropped 5 bases, with 12 bases sitting between them. Germline V lookup: CDR1 SNHLY, CDR2 FYNNEI. The CDR3 extends over 14 amino acids. The DNA for the CDR3 is TGTGCCAGCAGTTCCTACAGGGATACCGGGGAGCTGTTTTTT. This gives the protein CASSSYRDTGELFF.

The J gene is TRBJ2-7, the V gene TRBV5-1; 7 nucleotides match TRBD1. Trimming at V came to 0 bases and at J to 4 bases, leaving 4 bases not matched to a gene. There are 14 residues in the CDR3. Per the germline V gene, CDR1 is SGHRS and CDR2 is YFSETQ. The CDR3, as DNA: TGCGCCAGCAGCTTGGGACAGGGTGAATACGAGCAGTACTTC. This codes for CASSLGQGEYEQYF.

The rearrangement links TRBV7-8 to TRBJ1-1; D is uncertain. Germline loops: CDR1 SGHVS, CDR2 FQNEAQ. The germline V and J ends were trimmed by 7 bases and 0 bases, with 9 bases remaining between them. The CDR3 length is 13 residues. CDR3 protein: CASTFPVNTEAFF. The DNA of the CDR3 is TGTGCCAGCACCTTCCCGGTGAACACTGAAGCTTTCTTT.

The sample holds one count of this clone. The rearrangement links TRBV18 to TRBJ1-3; 7 nucleotides align to TRBD1. This CDR3 region has 13 residues. Germline lookup yields CDR1 KGHSH and CDR2 LQKENI. Germline trimming cut 5 bases from V and 4 bases from J; bases unmatched to any gene: 2. CDR3 sequence: CASSGTAGNTIYF. CDR3 sequence (DNA): TGTGCCAGCTCAGGGACAGCGGGAAACACCATATATTTT.

This chain connects TRBV5-1 to TRBJ2-2; 10 positions agree with TRBD2. The V gene's germline CDR1 is SGHRS and CDR2 YFSETQ. With 4 bases clipped from V and 7 bases from J, the junction kept 10 bases outside the gene matches. The CDR3 is 16 amino acids. This CDR3 reads CASSPGVAGGNGELFF. CDR3 nucleotides: TGCGCCAGCAGCCCCGGTGTAGCGGGAGGTAACGGGGAGCTGTTTTTT.

The genes are TRBV10-1 and TRBJ2-6; 7 bases line up with TRBD1. The CDR3 has 14 residues. Germline V gene sequence: CDR1 WNHNN, CDR2 SYGVQD (reference sequence). V lost 8 bases to trimming and J lost 0 bases; unmatched junction nucleotides: 1. The CDR3 sequence: CASPGGSGANVLTF. The CDR3 DNA is TGCGCCAGCCCAGGGGGCTCTGGGGCCAACGTCCTGACTTTC.

This clone was found a few times. This chain uses TRBV12-5 with TRBJ1-3, with 7 nucleotides matching TRBD1. V was pared by 6 bases and J by 3 bases, with 5 bases of the junction left unmatched. The CDR3 length is 14 residues. The V gene's germline CDR1 is LGHNT and CDR2 FRNRAP. CDR3 in DNA: TGTGCTAGTGGCACAGGGGAGGTTGGAAACACCATATATTTT. Translating gives CASGTGEVGNTIYF.

The chain has TRBV12-3 or TRBV12-4 and TRBJ2-3, with D unresolved. Trimming left V 4 bases short and J 4 bases short, with 3 bases between. The CDR3 extends over 11 amino acids. The CDR3 DNA reads TGTGCCAGCAGTTCGGCAGATACGCAGTATTTT. Amino acids: CASSSADTQYF.

The rearrangement links TRBV3-1 (or the pseudogene TRBV3-2) to TRBJ2-3; TRBD2 might be the D (5 bases). Trimming stripped 4 bases from V and 7 bases from J, with 12 bases between. Germline lookup yields CDR1 LGHDT and CDR2 YNNKEL (reference sequence). The CDR3 is 13 residues long. The DNA for the CDR3 is TGTGCCAGCAGCCCGACCTCGGGAAATACGCAGTATTTT. It yields the protein CASSPTSGNTQYF.

The chain combines TRBV20-1 with TRBJ1-1; D unclear. Germline values: CDR1 DFQATT, CDR2 SNEGSKA (reference sequence). V lost 8 bases and J lost 11, with 18 bases in between. The CDR3 extends over 11 amino acids. This CDR3 is CSRRELEMAFF. The CDR3 coding sequence is TGCAGTCGCCGGGAGTTGGAGATGGCTTTCTTT.

The chain couples TRBV10-3 to TRBJ2-1; a possible D gene is TRBD2 (5 bases). V was cut by 6 bases and J by 6 bases, with 27 bases left in between. In germline, CDR1 is ENHRY, CDR2 SYGVKD. This CDR3 region has 18 residues. CDR3 in amino acids: CAISERWDGGGPSNEQFF. CDR3 nucleotide sequence: TGTGCCATCAGCGAACGATGGGATGGTGGAGGACCATCCAATGAGCAGTTCTTC.

The genes are TRBV4-1 and TRBJ1-2, with D maybe TRBD1 (5 bases). The CDR3 contains 16 residues. The germline V gene has CDR1 MGHRA and CDR2 YSYEKL. V lost 3 bases, J lost 7 bases, and 21 bases lay in between. Written as DNA, the CDR3 is TGCGCCAGCAGCCAGGGGATGCGGGGGAGGATCGGTGGCTACACCTTC. This translates into CASSQGMRGRIGGYTF.

This clone was seen a few times. The V call is TRBV3-1 (or the pseudogene TRBV3-2), the J call TRBJ2-5; 7 positions match TRBD2. Germline CDR1 and CDR2: LGHDT and YNNKEL (reference sequence). The ends lost 4 bases at V and 3 bases at J; junction bases unmatched: 5. The CDR3 has 14 amino acids. CDR3 coding DNA: TGTGCCAGCAGCCTCCCGGGGGGTGAAGAGACCCAGTACTTC. This sequence encodes CASSLPGGEETQYF.

The V and J genes are TRBV6-5 and TRBJ2-3; possibly TRBD2 for D (6 bases). V lost 8 bases and J 6 bases, leaving 12 bases between the germline ends. The length of the CDR3 is 12 residues. Looked up from germline, CDR1 is MNHEY and CDR2 is SVGAGI. CDR3 amino acids: CASGGDTDTQYF. In nucleotides, the CDR3 is TGTGCCAGCGGAGGGGATACGGATACGCAGTATTTT.

CDR3 sequence reads: CASSVAPTGDTEAFF. DNA of the CDR3: TGTGCCAGCAGCGTTGCCCCAACAGGGGACACTGAAGCTTTCTTT. The V gene is TRBV9, the J gene TRBJ1-1; TRBD1 matches at 7 bases. The length of the CDR3 is 15 residues. Germline-derived CDR1 and CDR2 are SGDLS and YYNGEE. Trimming at V came to 2 bases and at J to 3 bases, leaving 7 bases not matched to a gene.

The V gene is TRBV3-1 (or the pseudogene TRBV3-2), the J gene TRBJ2-5; 12 bases align to TRBD2. The CDR3 contains 18 residues. Losses at the gene ends were 4 bases for V and 4 bases for J; bases not matched to a gene: 13. The V gene's germline CDR1 is LGHDT and CDR2 YNNKEL (reference sequence). CDR3 sequence: CASSLYRSSGGARETQYF. The CDR3 DNA is TGTGCCAGCAGCCTTTACCGATCTAGCGGGGGGGCCCGAGAGACCCAGTACTTC.

The chain is built from TRBV30 and TRBJ2-7, with D possibly matching TRBD2 (6 bases). V lost 7 bases, J lost 0 bases, and 13 bases lay in between. The CDR3 extends over 13 amino acids. Germline loops: CDR1 GTSNPN, CDR2 SVGIG (reference sequence). As DNA, the CDR3 is TGTGCCTACCGGGGGATCGCCTCCTACGAGCAGTACTTC. Its translation is CAYRGIASYEQYF. Using reference TRBV30 and TRBJ2-7 for the parts outside the CDR3, the full variable domain is SQTIHQWPATLVQPVGSPLSLECTVEGTSNPNLYWYRQAAGRGLQLLFYSVGIGQISSEVPQNLSASRPQDRQFILSSKKLLLSDSGFYLCAYRGIASYEQYFGPGTRLTVT.

This chain links TRBV6-5 with TRBJ1-1, with 8 bases that match TRBD1. The germline gives CDR1 MNHEY, CDR2 SVGAGI. The CDR3 runs to 14 residues. V was clipped by 2 bases and J by 7 bases; unmatched bases: 6. CDR3 loop: CASSYAQGVSEAFF. The CDR3 bases are TGTGCCAGCAGTTACGCACAGGGGGTAAGTGAAGCTTTCTTT.

This clone was found a few times. The chain recombines TRBV10-3 with TRBJ2-1; unclear D gene. The CDR3 contains 13 residues. Deletions cut 0 bases from V and 8 bases from J, with 8 bases between. Germline-derived CDR1 and CDR2 are ENHRY and SYGVKD. In nucleotides, the CDR3 is TGTGCCATCAGTGAGTCAAGTATAGATGAGCAGTTCTTC. Its translation: CAISESSIDEQFF.

This clone was counted a single time. This chain joins TRBV23-1 and TRBJ1-6, with 7 bases matching TRBD1. TRBV23-1 is an open reading frame, and its role is uncertain. V gave up 4 bases and J gave up 8 bases; unmatched junction bases: 2. The CDR3 covers 13 residues. The CDR3 bases are TGCGCCAGCAGTCGGGACAGAGATTCACCCCTCCACTTT. Translating gives CASSRDRDSPLHF.

J is TRBJ1-5 and V is TRBV6-5; D might be TRBD1 (5 bases). The V gene's germline CDR1 is MNHEY and CDR2 SVGAGI. V lost 0 bases and J lost 5, with 14 bases in between. The CDR3 loop spans 16 amino acids. This CDR3 is CASSYSIPRADQPQHF. CDR3 sequence (DNA): TGTGCCAGCAGTTACTCGATTCCCAGGGCGGATCAGCCCCAGCATTTT.

The chain employs TRBV5-1 and TRBJ1-3; a possible D gene is TRBD1 (6 bases). Trimming shortened V by 3 bases and J by 0 bases, and 16 bases separated the two germline ends. This CDR3 has 17 amino acids. In germline, CDR1 is SGHRS, CDR2 YFSETQ. The CDR3 loop is CASSSYRGGNSGNTIYF. The CDR3 region has the DNA TGCGCCAGCAGCTCATATCGCGGGGGCAACTCTGGAAACACCATATATTTT.

The genes are TRBV10-3 and TRBJ1-1; 8 bases agree with TRBD1. This CDR3 is built from 15 residues. Trimming cost V 7 bases and J 5 bases; bases outside gene matches: 12. CDR1 and CDR2 (germline): ENHRY, SYGVKD. CDR3 sequence: CAITGQGKAGTEAFF. The CDR3 coding sequence is TGTGCCATCACAGGACAGGGTAAGGCGGGAACTGAAGCTTTCTTT.

V is TRBV9 and J is TRBJ2-1, with D possibly matching TRBD1 (5 bases). CDR1 and CDR2 (germline): SGDLS, YYNGEE. V was cut by 3 bases and J by 5 bases, with 21 bases left in between. This CDR3 contains 17 residues. CDR3 nucleotide sequence: TGTGCCAGCAGCGACCACCCAGGGAATAGCATCAACAATGAGCAGTTCTTC. This translates into CASSDHPGNSINNEQFF.

The genes are TRBV4-2 and TRBJ2-2; TRBD1 matches at 7 bases. Per germline, CDR1 LGHNA and CDR2 YNFKEQ. Trimming took 0 bases from V and 6 from J; bases not matched to a gene: 7. CDR3 length: 16 residues. The CDR3 sequence: CASSQDRRQGSGELFF. For the CDR3, the DNA is TGTGCCAGCAGCCAAGATCGAAGACAGGGATCCGGGGAGCTGTTTTTT.

The V and J genes are TRBV6-5 and TRBJ2-4; D perhaps matches TRBD1 (6 bases). Trimming left V 6 bases short and J 5 bases short, with 17 bases between. The germline gives CDR1 MNHEY, CDR2 SVGAGI. The CDR3 length is 15 residues. The DNA for the CDR3 is TGTGCCAGCAGCCGGTCCGGGACACCACAAAACATTCAGTACTTC. Residues: CASSRSGTPQNIQYF.